The source of this T cell receptor beta chain is a study of CD8 T cells in Susac syndrome. Random hexamers were used to reverse transcribe about 0.5 to 1 ug of RNA. With immunoSEQ multiplex PCR, TCR beta CDR3 was amplified across 54 Vbeta and 13 Jbeta. Each CDR3 protein gets one entry after TCRdb re-called the immunoSEQ multiplex PCR reads with MiXCR. This sample yields a few hundred thousand distinct CDR3 sequences, of which roughly 96% are seen a single time; 0.085% to 0.095% belongs to the top ten. The CDR3 is 17 amino acids. Germline CDR1 reads SEHNR; CDR2 reads FQNEAQ (reference sequence). The V gene lost 3 bases and the J gene lost 0 bases, with 18 bases spanning the gap. This clonotype was seen only once. TCR beta was sequenced from blood CD8+ and CD4+ T cells. The patients who served as multiple sclerosis controls were treatment-naive and had stable or active relapsing-remitting disease that fulfilled the revised McDonald criteria. FACS was used to enrich TEMRA cells, whereas the CD8+ and CD4+ T cells were obtained by negative isolation.

The sequenced sample consisted of CD4+ T cells from PBMCs. This clonotype was obtained from a human donor with multiple sclerosis. This rearrangement joins TRBV7-9 to TRBJ2-7; tentatively, D is TRBD1 or TRBD2 (6 bases each). CDR3 protein: CASSLKGGQGGSYEQYF. Here the CDR3 DNA reads TGTGCCAGCAGCTTGAAGGGGGGCCAGGGAGGCTCCTACGAGCAGTACTTC.